This TCR beta chain was profiled in a study of T cells in Graves' hyperthyroidism and ophthalmopathy. Overall study results and limits: Among thyroid clonotypes expanded above 0.001, most also appeared in blood. Ophthalmopathy was told apart from stable hyperthyroidism by a 13 V-J model.

Template material for amplifying TCR beta CDR3 regions consisted of RNA transcripts. The study used the HTBI primer set for a first-round RT-PCR of the TCR CDR3. TCRdb passed the multiplex PCR reads through MiXCR, listing each CDR3 protein once. The top ten clones hold roughly 6.5% of a sample with about 700,000 distinct CDR3 sequences, 45% of them seen once. The V gene's germline CDR1 is MNHEY and CDR2 SVGAGI. There are 16 residues in the CDR3. The V and J ends lost 0 bases and 10 bases, in that order; junction bases with no gene match: 12. Regarding this clonotype: What it binds is unknown.

The chain is built from TRBV6-5 and TRBJ1-5, with 7 bases matching TRBD1. The sequence was collected from an adult man with Graves' disease, either hyperthyroidism or ophthalmopathy (not recorded which). Sequenced material: peripheral blood or thyroid tissue (not recorded which). In DNA, the CDR3 is TGTGCCAGCAGTTACTCAATACCAGGGGGGGGGCACCCCCAGCATTTT. Translation: CASSYSIPGGGHPQHF.